This T cell receptor (beta chain) was captured by sequencing in a study of T cells after yellow fever vaccination. TCRdb used MiXCR to reprocess the 5' RACE reads, holding one entry per CDR3 protein. The sample lists 25,000 or so distinct CDR3 sequences; under 5.5% were seen once. There are 16 residues in the CDR3. The V end lost 0 bases, the J end lost 3 bases, and 15 bases lay between the germline ends. Germline V lookup: CDR1 SGHAT, CDR2 FQNNGV. Study-wide findings and caveats: Clones from primary vaccination mostly reappeared after the booster (over 95% CD4, approximately 86% CD8).

This clonotype was counted many times. The starting material was PBMCs, either bulk or a sorted T-cell subset (CD4+, CD8+, memory, or dextramer-sorted; not recorded which), obtained on the day of the yellow fever booster vaccination. This clonotype originated in a man between 18 and 35 years old who received the YFV17D yellow fever vaccine. The chain employs TRBV11-2 and TRBJ2-7, with D uncertain. The CDR3 nucleotides read TGTGCCAGCAGCTTAGATAGGTGGAGTTCAGTCTACGAGCAGTACTTC. It is translated as CASSLDRWSSVYEQYF.